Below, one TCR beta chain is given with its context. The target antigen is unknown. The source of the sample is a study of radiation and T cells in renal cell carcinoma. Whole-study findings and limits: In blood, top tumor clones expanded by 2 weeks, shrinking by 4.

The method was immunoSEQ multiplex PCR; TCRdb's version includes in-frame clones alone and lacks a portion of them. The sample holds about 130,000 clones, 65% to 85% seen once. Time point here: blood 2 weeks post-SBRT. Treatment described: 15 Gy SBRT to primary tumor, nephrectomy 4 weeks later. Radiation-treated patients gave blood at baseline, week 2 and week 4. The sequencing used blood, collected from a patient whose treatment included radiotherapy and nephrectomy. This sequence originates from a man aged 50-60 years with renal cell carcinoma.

DNA of the CDR3: TGTGCCAGCTCACCAATCGCGACTAGTCACTATGAGCAGTTCTTC. Its protein product is CASSPIATSHYEQFF. The genes are TRBV18 and TRBJ2-1; a possible D gene is TRBD2 (6 bases). Germline CDR1 and CDR2: KGHSH and LQKENI. This CDR3 comprises 15 residues. The V end lost 2 bases, the J end lost 8 bases, and 16 bases lay between the germline ends.